This is a list of T cell receptor beta chains from one sample in a study of shared clonotypes between healthy human individuals. TCRdb's copy holds only in-frame clones and misses some; the assay was immunoSEQ multiplex PCR. The sample lists 640,000 or so clones; about three quarters were seen once. Sequenced material: memory CD4+ T cells sorted from blood. Receptors originate from a woman aged 30 to 39 in good health. CDR3s include the opening cysteine and the closing phenylalanine or tryptophan. D genes are given only for firm matches. Only part of the rows carry a size: once, few, many, or a class if the clone is expanded.

11	NA	TRBV6-5	TRBJ1-2	NA	CASSRTAFYTF	TGTGCCAGCAGTCGGACAGCTTTCTACACCTTC
14	NA	TRBV9	TRBJ2-7	NA	CASSSDRVPYEQYF	TGTGCCAGCAGCTCCGACAGAGTCCCCTACGAGCAGTACTTC
16	NA	TRBV5-1	TRBJ2-1	NA	CASSALATTSYNEQFF	TGCGCCAGCAGCGCACTAGCTACAACATCCTACAATGAGCAGTTCTTC
15	TRBD2	TRBV5-4	TRBJ2-2	NA	CASSSTSGRTGELFF	TGTGCCAGCAGCTCGACTAGCGGGAGGACCGGGGAGCTGTTTTTT
15	TRBD2	TRBV19	TRBJ2-3	many	CASRGLAGVSDTQYF	TGTGCCAGTAGGGGACTAGCGGGCGTGTCAGATACGCAGTATTTT
17	NA	TRBV2	TRBJ2-5	NA	CASSFSRRGRRGETQYF	TGTGCCAGCAGCTTCTCCCGTCGCGGGCGGCGGGGAGAGACCCAGTACTTC
13	NA	TRBV7-9	TRBJ1-3	few	CASNVGGGNTIYF	TGTGCCAGCAACGTAGGAGGGGGAAACACCATATATTTT
14	NA	TRBV11-2	TRBJ1-2	few	CASSLEPRDYGYTF	TGTGCCAGCAGCTTAGAACCTAGGGACTATGGCTACACCTTC
18	TRBD2	TRBV5-1	TRBJ2-1	NA	CASSSGTSGRGSVYEQFF	TGCGCCAGCAGCTCCGGGACTAGCGGGAGAGGGTCAGTTTATGAGCAGTTCTTC
14	NA	TRBV28	TRBJ2-7	NA	CASSLDRRVYEQYF	TGTGCCAGCAGTTTAGACAGGCGGGTCTACGAGCAGTACTTC
12	NA	TRBV6-1	TRBJ2-5	NA	CASRLEGETQYF	TGTGCCAGCAGACTAGAAGGGGAGACCCAGTACTTC
14	NA	TRBV6-1	TRBJ2-3	NA	CASSPRHGTDTQYF	TGTGCCAGCAGTCCCCGACACGGCACAGATACGCAGTATTTT
15	NA	TRBV5-8	TRBJ1-5	NA	CASSLGTASDQPQHF	TGTGCCAGCAGCTTGGGGACAGCGAGCGATCAGCCCCAGCATTTT
16	TRBD1	TRBV4-1	TRBJ1-1	NA	CASSQEPDRGFTEAFF	TGCGCCAGCAGCCAAGAACCGGACAGGGGGTTTACTGAAGCTTTCTTT
13	NA	TRBV28	TRBJ1-5	few	CASSSRSNQPQHF	TGTGCCAGCAGTTCTCGGAGCAATCAGCCCCAGCATTTT
13	NA	TRBV28	TRBJ2-5	NA	CASRWGAQETQYF	TGTGCCAGCCGATGGGGGGCCCAAGAGACCCAGTACTTC
13	NA	TRBV10-2	TRBJ2-7	NA	CASSKGAVYEQYF	TGCGCCAGCAGTAAAGGGGCCGTCTACGAGCAGTACTTC
14	TRBD1	TRBV18	TRBJ1-2	NA	CASSRTGGPSGYTF	TGTGCCAGCTCCCGGACAGGGGGCCCTAGTGGCTACACCTTC
14	NA	TRBV5-1	TRBJ1-1	few	CASSTGTGGTEAFF	TGCGCCAGCAGCACCGGGACGGGCGGTACTGAAGCTTTCTTT
13	TRBD1	TRBV19	TRBJ2-1	once	CASLTGGGNEQFF	TGTGCCAGCTTGACAGGGGGAGGCAATGAGCAGTTCTTC
14	NA	TRBV19	TRBJ1-4	once	CASSVDRWEEKLFF	TGTGCCAGTAGTGTGGACCGTTGGGAGGAAAAACTGTTTTTT
15	NA	TRBV5-1	TRBJ1-4	NA	CASSLGSGTYEKLFF	TGCGCCAGCAGCTTGGGCTCCGGGACATATGAAAAACTGTTTTTT
13	NA	TRBV6-1	TRBJ2-1	many	CASIRDNYNEQFF	TGTGCCAGCATCCGGGACAACTACAATGAGCAGTTCTTC
13	NA	TRBV18	TRBJ2-2	few	CASSPTYTGELFF	TGTGCCAGCTCACCTACATACACCGGGGAGCTGTTTTTT
15	TRBD1	TRBV5-1	TRBJ2-2	NA	CASSPWTGWTGELFF	TGCGCCAGCAGCCCCTGGACAGGGTGGACCGGGGAGCTGTTTTTT
15	NA	TRBV2	TRBJ1-3	few	CASSDSGSSGNTIYF	TGTGCCAGCAGCGACTCAGGGTCCTCTGGAAACACCATATATTTT